What follows describes a single T cell receptor beta chain. Losses at the gene ends were 2 bases for V and 5 bases for J; bases not matched to a gene: 7. Germline V gives CDR1 SGHDT, CDR2 YYEEEE. The CDR3 has 15 residues. Produced via immunoSEQ multiplex PCR; TCRdb's table is partial and in-frame only. The data show around 82,000 clones, approximately 86% seen once. The sample belongs to a study of radiotherapy plus CTLA-4 blockade in lung cancer. This specimen was peripheral blood, taken from a patient treated with radiotherapy plus ipilimumab. The receptor comes from a human donor with non-small cell lung cancer that progressed on radiotherapy plus ipilimumab. The gene calls are TRBV5-6 and TRBJ2-5, with TRBD1 matching over 9 bases. Written as DNA, the CDR3 is TGTGCCAGCAGCTTATCACAGGGGGCCTGGGAGACCCAGTACTTC. It encodes CASSLSQGAWETQYF.